This T cell receptor beta chain was sequenced for a study of glioma-infiltrating T cells (TCRdb year 2016). General notes on the study: TCR alpha- and beta-chain repertoires were sequenced from glioma tissue, non-neoplastic brain tissue and matched peripheral blood mononuclear cells. The paired cohort comprised three low-grade glioma patients, roughly 8 primary glioblastoma patients and three non-glioma patients contributing non-neoplastic brain tissue. Each tissue-infiltrating repertoire was compared with the same patient's peripheral blood repertoire to measure divergence between tissue and blood T-cell populations.

TCR alpha and beta CDR3 regions were amplified with the iRepertoire nested amplicon-rescue multiplex PCR (arm-PCR) platform from RNA. One-step reverse transcription and amplification used about 100-400 ng of tissue mRNA or PBMC total RNA as input. Following bead purification, Illumina adapters were added by a secondary multiplex PCR, and libraries between 200 and 400 bp were gel-purified. Internal 6-nucleotide barcodes were carried by the libraries and were used for demultiplexing. Libraries were sequenced on an Illumina MiSeq with 2x220 or 2x250 nucleotide paired-end reads. The original pipeline was this. FLASH 1.2.11 was used to merge paired reads, and BWA-MEM then aligned the reads to the GRCh37 human genome before TRA and TRB reads were extracted. For V and J assignment, an IMGT-derived reference of cassette sequences and CDR3 motifs that included pseudogenes was used. Three-frame translation of reads was performed, and productive CDR3s were defined as those with a C...FGXG motif and no stop codons. Unique combinations of V-J cassette pair and CDR3 amino acid sequence were defined as clonotypes. Reads were filtered by Hamming distance, with the threshold set by the sequence error rate of each sample in mapped regions. TCRdb applied fastp at Q25 and MiXCR to the public reads, then kept only in-frame beta chains. CDR3 protein duplicates are merged, each entry listing the most common genes and DNA. It is TCRdb's table, rather than the study itself, that gives the V and J calls and clone size. This sample lists fewer than 200,000 distinct CDR3 sequences; approximately 30% were detected once. Jointly, the top ten make up 20% of the sample.

The research as a whole found: Very few CDR3 sequences were found to be shared between tissue and blood, and this scarcity was attributed to high CDR3 diversity and limited sampling. Group comparisons were based on small numbers of patients: three non-neoplastic, three low-grade glioma and several glioblastoma patients. VJ-independent divergence between tissue and blood was found to be below expectation in non-neoplastic patients but above expectation in all gliomas, particularly low-grade gliomas.

This clonotype was seen repeatedly, ten times or more. Its antigen is not yet known. No base qualities exist here, and no much larger clone lies one base off it. Counted from cysteine to phenylalanine, this CDR3 has 15 amino acids. The kept DNA is CDR3 alone, 45 bases in frame from the first base. A distance of 20 bases separates the germline ends of V and J, which lose 5 bases and 7 bases respectively. The germline V gene gives CDR1 as SNHLY and CDR2 as FYNNEI. The chain is encoded by TRBV2 joined to TRBJ1-2; 5 matching bases give a weak D call of TRBD1. This clonotype was sampled from a human donor with low-grade glioma or glioblastoma, undergoing nonglioma brain surgery, or in good health (not recorded which). The sample consisted of glioma tissue, nonneoplastic brain tissue, or PBMCs (not recorded which). The sequence in DNA is TGTGCCAGCAGTCCTCTCCCCCGGGACCCTCCTGGCTACACCTTC. The encoded protein is CASSPLPRDPPGYTF. The full variable domain, with segments outside the CDR3 supplied by the reference TRBV2 and TRBJ1-2 proteins, appears as EPEVTQTPSHQVTQMGQEVILRCVPISNHLYFYWYRQILGQKVEFLVSFYNNEISEKSEIFDDQFSVERPDGSNFTLKIRSTKLEDSAMYFCASSPLPRDPPGYTFGSGTRLTVV.